One and the same sample provided the 18 T cell receptor beta chains below, sequenced in a study of cytomegalovirus exposure and HLA in healthy donors (dated by TCRdb to 2016 to 2017). The library was produced with the immunoSEQ multiplex PCR assay. A mixture of 60 forward primers for TCR Vbeta segments and 13 reverse primers for TCR Jbeta segments was used in the multiplex PCR. The table comes from immuneACCESS by way of TCRdb, which keeps in-frame sequences with V and J called. Part of the clones is missing from these tables; in studies checked, under half for an unresolved V gene and the rest for unknown reasons. The sample table shows approximately 110,000 clones, and less than 85% are seen once. The top ten clones comprise over 8% of the sample. Sample: PBMCs. The receptor set was obtained from a man between 40 and 49 years old in good health and CMV-seropositive.

This clone showed up just once. This chain uses TRBV2 with TRBJ2-7; possible D gene TRBD2, 6 bases. Trimming cost V 8 bases and J 1 base, with 12 bases left between them. The CDR3 is 13 residues long. The V gene's germline CDR1 is SNHLY and CDR2 FYNNEI. The CDR3 bases are TGTGCCAGCGTCGGACTAATGTCCTACGAGCAGTACTTC. Translation: CASVGLMSYEQYF.

Note on this clone: A read error may produce the germline difference seen at one junction end. In DNA form, the CDR3 reads TGTGCTAGCAGCTCCCTTCCGGGACTAGCCTCCACCGGGGAGCTGTTTTTT. The encoded protein is CASSSLPGLASTGELFF. This chain connects TRBV7-7 to TRBJ2-2, with 9 bases lining up with TRBD2. The CDR3 runs 17 residues. CDR1 is SSHAT and CDR2 is FNYEAQ in the germline V gene (reference sequence).

This chain links TRBV5-4 with TRBJ1-4; D remains unclear. Trimming removed 1 base from V and 0 bases from J, with 10 bases in between. This CDR3 has 16 amino acids. From germline, CDR1 is SGHNT and CDR2 YYREEE (reference sequence). CDR3 loop: CASSLSDIATNEKLFF. The DNA of the CDR3 is TGTGCCAGCAGCTTGTCCGACATAGCAACTAATGAAAAACTGTTTTTT.

The chain joins TRBV27 to TRBJ2-4, with TRBD1 matching 10 bases. V dropped 6 bases and J dropped 8; count of bases not matched to a gene: 7. CDR1 and CDR2 (germline): MNHEY, SMNVEV (reference sequence). The length of the CDR3 is 14 residues. CDR3 amino acids: CASSRRDRGHIQYF. The CDR3 nucleotides are TGTGCCAGCAGCCGCCGGGACAGGGGTCACATTCAGTACTTC.

This chain connects TRBV7-9 to TRBJ2-5; TRBD1 might be the D (6 bases). V dropped 1 base and J dropped 1 base, with 10 bases sitting between them. The germline V gene has CDR1 SEHNR and CDR2 FQNEAQ (reference sequence). The CDR3 loop spans 15 amino acids. The CDR3 loop reads CASSLVGATQETQYF. The CDR3 DNA reads TGTGCCAGCAGCTTAGTGGGGGCAACCCAAGAGACCCAGTACTTC.

The rearrangement uses TRBV27 and TRBJ2-7; D possibly corresponds to TRBD1 (5 bases). V was cut by 4 bases and J by 6 bases, with 10 bases left in between. CDR3 length: 12 amino acids. Germline CDR1 and CDR2: MNHEY and SMNVEV (reference sequence). The CDR3 sequence is CASSSGRGEQYF. DNA for the CDR3: TGTGCCAGCAGTTCGGGTAGGGGCGAGCAGTACTTC.

The chain joins TRBV30 to TRBJ1-1; D call uncertain. Deletions cut 0 bases from V and 1 base from J, with 6 bases between. CDR3 length equals 13 residues. Germline V gene data show CDR1 as GTSNPN and CDR2 as SVGIG (reference sequence). CDR3 in DNA: TGTGCCTGGAGTGTATTGAGGAACACTGAAGCTTTCTTT. Protein: CAWSVLRNTEAFF.

V usage is TRBV10-3 and J usage is TRBJ2-3; a possible D gene is TRBD1 (5 bases). Germline CDR1 ENHRY, CDR2 SYGVKD. CDR3 length: 12 amino acids. The V gene lost 8 bases and the J gene lost 0 bases, with 6 bases spanning the gap. The CDR3 reads CAIQGSTDTQYF. Here the CDR3 DNA reads TGTGCCATCCAGGGTAGCACAGATACGCAGTATTTT.

The rearrangement uses TRBV16 and TRBJ1-3; D is unresolved. CDR1 KGHSY and CDR2 FQNENV come from the germline V gene. This CDR3 has 17 residues. Trimming took off 0 bases at V and 3 bases at J, with 15 bases between the two ends. CDR3 DNA sequence: TGTGCCAGCAGCCAATCGTACCTTCTGAGTTTTGGAAACACCATATATTTT. It translates to CASSQSYLLSFGNTIYF.

This rearrangement joins TRBV5-6 to TRBJ2-7; perhaps TRBD2 as D (7 bases). V lost 4 bases, J lost 2 bases, and 16 bases lay in between. The CDR3 is made up of 15 amino acids. CDR1 and CDR2 from the germline V gene are SGHDT and YYEEEE. The CDR3 sequence is CASSVGGGSTYEQYF. The CDR3 DNA reads as TGTGCCAGCAGCGTTGGGGGGGGCAGTACCTACGAGCAGTACTTC.

Only a few counts were recorded for this clone. The chain carries TRBV28 and TRBJ2-4, with 8 bases that match TRBD2. Trimming at V came to 2 bases and at J to 4 bases, leaving 7 bases not matched to a gene. There are 16 residues in the CDR3. From germline, CDR1 is MDHEN and CDR2 SYDVKM. The CDR3 protein is CASSLTGGKRKNIQYF. The CDR3 region has the DNA TGTGCCAGCAGTTTAACGGGGGGGAAACGTAAAAACATTCAGTACTTC.

The chain combines TRBV5-4 with TRBJ1-2, with D possibly being TRBD1 (6 bases). V was clipped by 4 bases and J by 5 bases, with 18 bases between them. Germline V gene data show CDR1 as SGHNT and CDR2 as YYREEE (reference sequence). This CDR3 is 15 amino acids long. The CDR3 DNA reads TGTGCCAGCAGCCCTGCCCCAGGGGAGGGTTATGGCTACACCTTC. Translation gives CASSPAPGEGYGYTF.

The chain uses TRBV25-1 and TRBJ1-4, with a tentative D call TRBD1 (6 bases). This CDR3 has 15 amino acids. V was cut by 6 bases and J by 2 bases, with 13 bases left in between. In germline, CDR1 is MGHDK, CDR2 SYGVNS. The CDR3 spells CASSDAGATNEKLFF. The CDR3 DNA follows: TGTGCCAGCAGCGACGCAGGGGCGACTAATGAAAAACTGTTTTTT.

V usage is TRBV6-5 and J usage is TRBJ1-3; D is perhaps TRBD1 (5 bases). Germline CDR1 reads MNHEY; CDR2 reads SVGAGI. This CDR3 region has 14 residues. V lost 6 bases and J 4 bases, leaving 13 bases between the germline ends. The DNA for the CDR3 is TGTGCCAGCAGCCCGGGCGGGGGAGGAAACACCATATATTTT. Amino acid sequence: CASSPGGGGNTIYF.

The genes are TRBV23-1 and TRBJ2-2; TRBD1 aligns across 7 bases. TRBV23-1 belongs to the ORF category, with a function that is uncertain. The CDR3 totals 15 residues. The V gene end was trimmed by 4 bases and the J gene end by 5 bases; junction bases not matched to a gene: 7. CDR3: CASSPRDRGTGELFF. The CDR3 coding sequence is TGCGCCAGCAGTCCTCGGGACAGAGGAACCGGGGAGCTGTTTTTT.

The V and J genes are TRBV5-5 and TRBJ2-6; no firm D call. Germline loops: CDR1 SGHKS, CDR2 YYEKEE (reference sequence). Trimming removed 2 bases from V and 2 bases from J, with 8 bases in between. The CDR3 length is 15 residues. CDR3 in amino acids: CASSFIRAGANVLTF. The CDR3, as DNA: TGTGCCAGCAGCTTCATCCGGGCTGGGGCCAACGTCCTGACTTTC.

The chain is built from TRBV19 and TRBJ2-2, with TRBD2 as a possible D gene (6 bases). V lost 5 bases and J 2 bases, leaving 15 bases between the germline ends. The CDR3 loop spans 16 amino acids. Germline V gene sequence: CDR1 LNHDA, CDR2 SQIVND (reference sequence). The CDR3 loop is CASSRGRDLNTGELFF. DNA for the CDR3: TGTGCCAGTAGTCGTGGCAGGGACTTAAACACCGGGGAGCTGTTTTTT.

The chain combines TRBV7-2 with TRBJ2-5; 7 nucleotides line up with TRBD2. V dropped 1 base and J dropped 5; count of bases not matched to a gene: 1. CDR1 SGHTA and CDR2 FQGNSA come from the germline V gene. The CDR3 consists of 13 residues. The chain's CDR3 is CASSLVGGETQYF. CDR3 in DNA: TGTGCCAGCAGCTTAGTGGGAGGGGAGACCCAGTACTTC.